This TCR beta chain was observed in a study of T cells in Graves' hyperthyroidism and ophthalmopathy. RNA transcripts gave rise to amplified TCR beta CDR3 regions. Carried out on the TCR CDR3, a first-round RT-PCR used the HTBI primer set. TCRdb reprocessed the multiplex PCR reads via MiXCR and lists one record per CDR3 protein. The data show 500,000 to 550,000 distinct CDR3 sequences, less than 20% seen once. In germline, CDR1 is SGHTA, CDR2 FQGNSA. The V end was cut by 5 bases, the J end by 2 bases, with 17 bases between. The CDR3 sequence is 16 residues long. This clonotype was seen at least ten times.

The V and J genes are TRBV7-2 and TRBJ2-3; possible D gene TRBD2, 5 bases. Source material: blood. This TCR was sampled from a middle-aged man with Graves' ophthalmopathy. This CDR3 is CASSHNDYPFTDTQYF. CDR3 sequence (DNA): TGTGCCAGCAGCCATAACGACTATCCTTTCACAGATACGCAGTATTTT.